Sequencing of this T cell receptor (beta chain) was carried out in a study of PD-L1 blockade in urothelial cancer. CDR1 LNHDA and CDR2 SQIVND come from the germline V gene (reference sequence). V was clipped by 9 bases and J by 0 bases, with 15 bases between them. The CDR3 contains 15 residues. To note about this clone: The antigen is undetermined.

Every PCR got spiked synthetic TCR analog templates. Sequencing used immunoSEQ multiplex PCR; TCRdb keeps in-frame clones, though not all of them. The data show about 30,000 clones, 87% seen once. Study-level findings and limits: Patients with durable benefit had greater blood expansion of tumor-associated TCR clones 3 weeks into treatment.

This chain links TRBV19 with TRBJ2-1; possibly TRBD2 for D (5 bases). This receptor was taken from a man aged 50 or older with urothelial cancer. Sequences were derived from PBMCs, sampled around atezolizumab (anti-PD-L1) treatment. The DNA of the CDR3 is TGTGCCAGCGGACTCCGCTACAGCTCCTACAATGAGCAGTTCTTC. This sequence encodes CASGLRYSSYNEQFF.